A selection of T cell receptor beta chains follows, all from one sample in a study of HIV-infected children after antiretroviral therapy interruption. TCRdb itself ran the 3' RACE reads through MiXCR, one entry per CDR3 protein. This sample has around 50,000 distinct CDR3 sequences, with approximately 4% found just once. Sequenced material: CD45RA+ CD4+ T cells from PBMCs, pooled from several time points, taken from a donor given antiretroviral therapy, either interrupted or continuous. The receptors come from a pool of human donors with HIV. The CDR3 runs from the conserved cysteine through the conserved F or W. The D gene is left open where the match is weak. Clone sizes are shown as once, few, many, or a class for an expanded clone.

j_gene,d_gene,v_gene,abundance,CDR3nt,CDR3aa
TRBJ2-6,-,TRBV5-1,few,TGCGCCAGCATTCCCACACCGGGGGCCAACGTCCTGACTTTC,CASIPTPGANVLTF
TRBJ1-3,-,TRBV29-1,few,TGCAGCGCCCACACAGGGAACGGAAACACCATATATTTT,CSAHTGNGNTIYF
TRBJ1-3,-,TRBV19,many,TGTGCCAGTAGTATACTCTCCGGAATAGTTGGATCTGGAAACACCATATATTTT,CASSILSGIVGSGNTIYF
TRBJ2-2,-,TRBV10-3,many,TGTGCCATCAGCCCTGGGGGGGGGCCCACCGGGGAGCTGTTTTTT,CAISPGGGPTGELFF
TRBJ2-7,TRBD1,TRBV7-3,few,TGTGCCAGCAGCTTAAATTCAGGGGGAGCCTACGAGCAGTACTTC,CASSLNSGGAYEQYF
TRBJ2-3,-,TRBV2,many,TGTGCCAGCAGGGGCGACGGGACAGATACGCAGTATTTT,CASRGDGTDTQYF
TRBJ1-2,-,TRBV12-3/TRBV12-4,many,TGTGCCAGCAGTCCCCAGTCTAACTATGGCTACACCTTC,CASSPQSNYGYTF
TRBJ1-1,-,TRBV11-2,many,TGTGCCAGCAGCTTAACCAGGACGCTCTTCGGACAAGACATGAACACTGAAGCTTTCTTT,CASSLTRTLFGQDMNTEAFF
TRBJ2-1,-,TRBV7-2,many,TGTGCCAGCAGCCCGCCGAGGGCTAGCTCCTACAATGAGCAGTTCTTC,CASSPPRASSYNEQFF
TRBJ2-7,-,TRBV7-2,few,TGTGCCAGCAGCTCCCAAGTCATTAGCTCCTACGAGCAGTACTTC,CASSSQVISSYEQYF
TRBJ1-2,-,TRBV6-5,many,TGTGCCAGCAGTTATACAGGGTCTAACTATGGCTACACCTTC,CASSYTGSNYGYTF